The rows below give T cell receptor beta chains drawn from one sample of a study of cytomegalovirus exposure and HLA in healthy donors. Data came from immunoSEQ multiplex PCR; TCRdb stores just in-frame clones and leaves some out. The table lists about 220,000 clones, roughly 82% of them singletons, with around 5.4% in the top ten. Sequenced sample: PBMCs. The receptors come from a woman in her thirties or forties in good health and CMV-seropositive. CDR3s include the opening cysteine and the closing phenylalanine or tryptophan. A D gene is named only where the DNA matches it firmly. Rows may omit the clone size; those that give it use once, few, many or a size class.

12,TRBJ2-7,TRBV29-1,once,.,CSVAQGNYEQYF,TGCAGCGTTGCCCAGGGGAACTACGAGCAGTACTTC
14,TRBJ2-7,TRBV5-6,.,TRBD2,CASSSGLAGVEQYF,TGTGCCAGCAGCTCGGGACTAGCGGGGGTCGAGCAGTACTTC
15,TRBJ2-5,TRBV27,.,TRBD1,CASISVGTGKETQYF,TGTGCCAGCATCTCGGTCGGGACAGGGAAAGAGACCCAGTACTTC
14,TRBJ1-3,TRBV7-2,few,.,CASSQTNSGNTIYF,TGTGCCAGCAGTCAGACAAACTCTGGAAACACCATATATTTT
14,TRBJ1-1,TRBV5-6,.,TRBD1,CAGSSPTGGTEAFF,TGTGCCGGCAGCTCCCCGACAGGGGGAACTGAAGCTTTCTTT
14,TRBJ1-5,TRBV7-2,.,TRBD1,CASRRTGMDQPQHF,TGTGCCAGCAGAAGGACAGGGATGGATCAGCCCCAGCATTTT
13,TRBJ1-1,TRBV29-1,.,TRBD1,CSVTTGGNTEAFF,TGCAGCGTGACGACAGGGGGGAACACTGAAGCTTTCTTT
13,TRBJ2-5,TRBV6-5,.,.,CASIETGRETQYF,TGTGCCAGCATTGAGACAGGACGGGAGACCCAGTACTTC
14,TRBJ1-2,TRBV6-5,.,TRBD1,CASSPVTGVLGYTF,TGTGCCAGCAGTCCCGTGACAGGGGTGTTGGGCTACACCTTC
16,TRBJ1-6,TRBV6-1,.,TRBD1,CASSENEGQGGSPLHF,TGTGCCAGCAGTGAAAATGAGGGACAGGGCGGGTCACCCCTCCACTTT
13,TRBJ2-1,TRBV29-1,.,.,CSVAVRTYNEQFF,TGCAGCGTCGCGGTACGGACCTACAATGAGCAGTTCTTC
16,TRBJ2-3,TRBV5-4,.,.,CASSLGVGTSTDTQYF,TGTGCCAGCAGCTTGGGGGTGGGGACTAGCACAGATACGCAGTATTTT
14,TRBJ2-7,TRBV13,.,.,CASSPGTPRVEQYF,TGTGCCAGCAGCCCTGGGACACCCAGGGTGGAGCAGTACTTC
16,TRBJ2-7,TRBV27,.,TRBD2,CASSSLLAASSYEQYF,TGTGCCAGCAGTTCGTTACTAGCGGCGAGCTCCTACGAGCAGTACTTC
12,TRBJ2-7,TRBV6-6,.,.,CASSYSDDEQYF,TGTGCCAGCAGTTACAGCGATGACGAGCAGTACTTC
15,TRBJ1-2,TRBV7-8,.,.,CASSLGTSPLYGYTF,TGTGCCAGCAGCTTAGGGACATCGCCTCTCTATGGCTACACCTTC
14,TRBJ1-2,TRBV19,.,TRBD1,CASIPRDRGGGYTF,TGTGCCAGTATCCCCCGGGACAGGGGAGGAGGCTACACCTTC
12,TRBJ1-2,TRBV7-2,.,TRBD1,CASSPGGDGYTF,TGTGCCAGCTCCCCAGGGGGCGATGGCTACACCTTC
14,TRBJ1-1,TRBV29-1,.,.,CSVERVSGDTEAFF,TGCAGCGTTGAAAGAGTTTCGGGGGACACTGAAGCTTTCTTT
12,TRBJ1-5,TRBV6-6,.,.,CASRLSNQPQHF,TGTGCCAGCAGATTAAGCAATCAGCCCCAGCATTTT